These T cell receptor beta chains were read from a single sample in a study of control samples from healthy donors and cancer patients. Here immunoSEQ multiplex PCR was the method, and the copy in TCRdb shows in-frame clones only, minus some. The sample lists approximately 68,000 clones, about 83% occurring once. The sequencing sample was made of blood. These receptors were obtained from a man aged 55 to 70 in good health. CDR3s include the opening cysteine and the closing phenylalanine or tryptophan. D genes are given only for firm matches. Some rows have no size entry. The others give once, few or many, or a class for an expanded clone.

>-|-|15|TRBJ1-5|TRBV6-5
TGTGCCAGCAGAGCGCTACAGGGAGTCGATCAGCCCCAGCATTTT
CASRALQGVDQPQHF
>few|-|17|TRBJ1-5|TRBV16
TGTGCCAGCAGCCGATCAATCGGACCTGGGAGCAATCAGCCCCAGCATTTT
CASSRSIGPGSNQPQHF
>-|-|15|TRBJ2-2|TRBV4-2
TGTGCCAGCAGCCCTGGACAAGCCTGGGGCGGGGAGCTGTTTTTT
CASSPGQAWGGELFF
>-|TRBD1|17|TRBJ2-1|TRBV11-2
TGTGCCAGCAGCTTAAACACAGGGGGAGTTGGGTACAATGAGCAGTTCTTC
CASSLNTGGVGYNEQFF
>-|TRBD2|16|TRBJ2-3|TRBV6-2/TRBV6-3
TGTGCCAGCAGCCCTCCTAGCGGGCCTAGCACAGATACGCAGTATTTT
CASSPPSGPSTDTQYF
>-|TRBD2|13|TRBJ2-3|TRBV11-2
TGTGCCGGAGCGGGATACAACACAGATACGCAGTATTTT
CAGAGYNTDTQYF
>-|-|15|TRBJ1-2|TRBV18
TGTGCCAGCTCAACTCGACAGGAGGCAAACTATGGCTACACCTTC
CASSTRQEANYGYTF
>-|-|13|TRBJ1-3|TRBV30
TGTGCCTGGAGTCCCGGACTTGGAAACACCATATATTTT
CAWSPGLGNTIYF
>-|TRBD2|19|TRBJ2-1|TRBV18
TGTGCCAGCTCACCAACGGGACTAGCAGCCATAAGCTCCTACAATGAGCAGTTCTTC
CASSPTGLAAISSYNEQFF
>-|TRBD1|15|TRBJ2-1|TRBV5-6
TGTGCCAGCGCCCCCCGGGACAGGGGGTTTGTTGAGCAGTTCTTC
CASAPRDRGFVEQFF
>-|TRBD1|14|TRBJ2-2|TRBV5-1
TGCGCCAGCAGAAGGACAGGCAACACCGGGGAGCTGTTTTTT
CASRRTGNTGELFF
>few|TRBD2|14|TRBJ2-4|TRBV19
TGTGCCAGTAGTAACATAGCGGGAGAAGGCATTCAGTACTTC
CASSNIAGEGIQYF
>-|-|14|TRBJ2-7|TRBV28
TGTGCCAGCAGTACCCCGGCACTTTCCTACGAGCAGTACTTC
CASSTPALSYEQYF
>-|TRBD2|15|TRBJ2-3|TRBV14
TGTGCCAGCAGCCCGCTACTAGCGGGAGCAGATACGCAGTATTTT
CASSPLLAGADTQYF
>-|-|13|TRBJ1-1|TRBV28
TGTGCCAGCAGCCGGGCCCGGGAAACTGAAGCTTTCTTT
CASSRARETEAFF
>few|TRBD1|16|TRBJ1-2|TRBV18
TGTGCCAGCTCAACGGACAGGCCCCCCTCTAACTATGGCTACACCTTC
CASSTDRPPSNYGYTF
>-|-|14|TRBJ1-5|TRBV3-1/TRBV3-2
TGTGCCAGCAGCCAAGGTAACAGCAATCAGCCCCAGCATTTT
CASSQGNSNQPQHF
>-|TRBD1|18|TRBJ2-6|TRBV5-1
TGCGCCAGCAGCTCTCCGGGACAGGAGAACTCTGGGGCCAACGTCCTGACTTTC
CASSSPGQENSGANVLTF
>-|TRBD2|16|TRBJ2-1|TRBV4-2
TGTGCCAGCAGCAGAAACCGACTAGCTTCCTACAATGAGCAGTTCTTC
CASSRNRLASYNEQFF
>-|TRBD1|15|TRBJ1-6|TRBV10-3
TGTGCCATCAGTGAATTAGGGGGCGCAGATTCACCCCTCCACTTT
CAISELGGADSPLHF
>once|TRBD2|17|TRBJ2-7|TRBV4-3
TGCGCCAGCAGCCAAGGAACGAGCGGGAGGGCCTCCTACGAGCAGTACTTC
CASSQGTSGRASYEQYF
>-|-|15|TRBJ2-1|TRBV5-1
TGCGCCAGCAGCTCGGCTCGACTGGAATACAATGAGCAGTTCTTC
CASSSARLEYNEQFF
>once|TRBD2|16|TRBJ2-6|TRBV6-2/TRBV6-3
TGTGCCAGCAGTCCAGCGGGGATCTCTGGGGCCAACGTCCTGACTTTC
CASSPAGISGANVLTF
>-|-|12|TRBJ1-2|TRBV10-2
TGCGCCACCTCCCGCGACGACTATGGCTACACCTTC
CATSRDDYGYTF
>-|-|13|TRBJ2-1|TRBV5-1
TGCGCCAGCAGCTTGGCCTACAAAAATGAGCAGTTCTTC
CASSLAYKNEQFF
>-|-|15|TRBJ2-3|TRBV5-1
TGCGCCAGCAGCTTGGGGTTAGTGGGCACAGATACGCAGTATTTT
CASSLGLVGTDTQYF
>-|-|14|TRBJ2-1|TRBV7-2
TGTGCCAGCAGCTCCTCATTTGTGAGCGTTGAGCAGTTCTTC
CASSSSFVSVEQFF
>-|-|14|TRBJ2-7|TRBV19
TGTGCCAGTACCCAGTCCAGGGGTTCCTACGAGCAGTACTTC
CASTQSRGSYEQYF
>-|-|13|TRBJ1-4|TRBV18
TGTGCCAGCTCACCAATTGCTAATGAAAAACTGTTTTTT
CASSPIANEKLFF
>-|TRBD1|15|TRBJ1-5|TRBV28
TGTGCCAGCAGTTTAGACAGGGGGAACAATCAGCCCCAGCATTTT
CASSLDRGNNQPQHF
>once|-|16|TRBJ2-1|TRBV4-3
TGCGCCAGCAGCCAAGATAGGACAGTACCTAGCAATGAGCAGTTCTTC
CASSQDRTVPSNEQFF
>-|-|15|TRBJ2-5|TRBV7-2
TGTGCCAGCAGCTTAATCGGGGGGCGCTTAGAGACCCAGTACTTC
CASSLIGGRLETQYF
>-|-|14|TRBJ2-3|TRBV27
TGTGCCAGCAGTTTTCGGACCCCCACAGATACGCAGTATTTT
CASSFRTPTDTQYF
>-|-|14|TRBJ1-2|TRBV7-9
TGTGCCAGCAGCTTAGCGCAGGGTCTCTATGGCTACACCTTC
CASSLAQGLYGYTF
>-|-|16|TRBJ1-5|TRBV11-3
TGTGCCAGCAGCCCTACCGAGCGCCGGGGCAATCAGCCCCAGCATTTT
CASSPTERRGNQPQHF
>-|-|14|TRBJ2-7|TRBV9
TGTGCCAGCAGCCGCGGCGGAGGCGGAAACGAGCAGTACTTC
CASSRGGGGNEQYF
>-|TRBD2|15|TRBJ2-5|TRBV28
TGTGCCAGCAGTTTATCCGGGACTAGTGGAGAGACCCAGTACTTC
CASSLSGTSGETQYF
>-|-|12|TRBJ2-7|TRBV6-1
TGTGCCAGCAGTGAAGCCCGTTACGAGCAGTACTTC
CASSEARYEQYF
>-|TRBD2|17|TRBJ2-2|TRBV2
TGTGCCAGCAGACCGGGACTAGCGGGAGGATATACCGGGGAGCTGTTTTTT
CASRPGLAGGYTGELFF
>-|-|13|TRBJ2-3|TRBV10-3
TGTGCCATCAGTGGGGGCAGGACAGATACGCAGTATTTT
CAISGGRTDTQYF
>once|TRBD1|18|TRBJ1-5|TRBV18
TGTGCCAGCTCACCCCCTATGACAGGGGGCTTAAGCAATCAGCCCCAGCATTTT
CASSPPMTGGLSNQPQHF
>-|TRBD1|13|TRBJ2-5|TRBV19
TGTGCCAGTAGGAGGACAGGGGGAGAGACCCAGTACTTC
CASRRTGGETQYF
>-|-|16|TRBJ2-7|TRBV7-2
TGTGCCAGCAGCTTACGGGCAGGGACTTATTCTTACGAGCAGTACTTC
CASSLRAGTYSYEQYF
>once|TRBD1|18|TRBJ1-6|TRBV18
TGTGCCAGCTCACAAAATCTCGGGACAGGGGGATATAATTCACCCCTCCACTTT
CASSQNLGTGGYNSPLHF
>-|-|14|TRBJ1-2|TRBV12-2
TGTGCAAGTCGCTTATTTAGGGCTAACTATGGCTACACCTTC
CASRLFRANYGYTF
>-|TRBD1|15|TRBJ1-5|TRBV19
TGTGCCAGTAGTAGAGGGGGCACGAGCAATCAGCCCCAGCATTTT
CASSRGGTSNQPQHF
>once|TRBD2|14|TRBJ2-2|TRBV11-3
TGTGCCAGCAGCCCGGGACTAGCCGGCGGGGAGCTGTTTTTT
CASSPGLAGGELFF
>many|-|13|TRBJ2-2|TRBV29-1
TGCAGCGTTGGTCCCGGTAACACCGGGGAGCTGTTTTTT
CSVGPGNTGELFF